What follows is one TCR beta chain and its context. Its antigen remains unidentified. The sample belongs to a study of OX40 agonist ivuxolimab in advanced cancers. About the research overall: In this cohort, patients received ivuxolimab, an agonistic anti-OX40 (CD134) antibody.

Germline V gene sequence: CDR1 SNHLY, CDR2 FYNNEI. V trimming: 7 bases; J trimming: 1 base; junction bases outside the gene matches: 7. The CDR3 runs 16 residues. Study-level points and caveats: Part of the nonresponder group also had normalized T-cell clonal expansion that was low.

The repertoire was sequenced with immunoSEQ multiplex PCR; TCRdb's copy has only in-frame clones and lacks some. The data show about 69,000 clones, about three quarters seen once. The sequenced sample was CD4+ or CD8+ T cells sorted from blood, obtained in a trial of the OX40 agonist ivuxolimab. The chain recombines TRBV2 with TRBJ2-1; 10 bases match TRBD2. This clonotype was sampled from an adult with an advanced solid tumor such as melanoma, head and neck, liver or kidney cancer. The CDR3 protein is CASNFLAGESYNEQFF. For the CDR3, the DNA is TGTGCCAGCAATTTTCTAGCGGGAGAATCCTACAATGAGCAGTTCTTC.